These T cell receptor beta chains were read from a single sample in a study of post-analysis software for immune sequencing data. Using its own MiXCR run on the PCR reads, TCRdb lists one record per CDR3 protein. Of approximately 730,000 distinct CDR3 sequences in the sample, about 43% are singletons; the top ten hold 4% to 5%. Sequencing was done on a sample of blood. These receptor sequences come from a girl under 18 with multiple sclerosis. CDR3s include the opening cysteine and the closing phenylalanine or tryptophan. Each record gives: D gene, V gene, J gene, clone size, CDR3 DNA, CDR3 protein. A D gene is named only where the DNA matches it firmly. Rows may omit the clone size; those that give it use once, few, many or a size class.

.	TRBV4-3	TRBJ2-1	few	TGCGCCAGCAGCCAAGCTACACAGGGAAAGGGCAATGAGCAGTTCTTC	CASSQATQGKGNEQFF
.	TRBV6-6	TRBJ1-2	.	TGTGCCAGCAACCCAGACGGATTCTATGGCTACACCTTC	CASNPDGFYGYTF
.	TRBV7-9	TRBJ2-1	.	TGTGCCAGCAGCTTGCACCAGTCGGAGGGAGGCAATGAGCAGTTCTTC	CASSLHQSEGGNEQFF
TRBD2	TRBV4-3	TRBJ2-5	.	TGCGCCAGCAGCTCCGGACTAGCGGGAGATCGAGAGACCCAGTACTTC	CASSSGLAGDRETQYF
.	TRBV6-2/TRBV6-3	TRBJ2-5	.	TGTGCCAGCAGTTACCGGGGAGAGGGCCGGTACCAAGAGACCCAGTACTTC	CASSYRGEGRYQETQYF
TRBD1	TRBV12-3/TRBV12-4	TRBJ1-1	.	TGTGCCAGCAGTTCCCGACAGGGGGTCGCTGAAGCTTTCTTT	CASSSRQGVAEAFF
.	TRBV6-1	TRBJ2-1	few	TGTGCCAGCAGTGGACTCCTGATGTTTATCCTGATCGGTGAGCAGTTCTTC	CASSGLLMFILIGEQFF
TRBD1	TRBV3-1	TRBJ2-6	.	TGTGCCAGCAGCCAAGAGGGGGACAGGGTGTCTGGGGCCAACGTCCTGACTTTC	CASSQEGDRVSGANVLTF
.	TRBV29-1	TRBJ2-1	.	TGCAGCGACGTGTCAGACTACAATGAGCAGTTCTTC	CSDVSDYNEQFF
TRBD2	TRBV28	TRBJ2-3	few	TGTGCCAGCAGTATGAGCGGGAGTCCAACAGATACGCAGTATTTT	CASSMSGSPTDTQYF
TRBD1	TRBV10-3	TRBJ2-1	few	TGTGCCATCAGGGACAGGGGACCGGCCTACAATGAGCAGTTCTTC	CAIRDRGPAYNEQFF
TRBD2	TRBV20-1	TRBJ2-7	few	TGCAGTGCCTCCCCCGTAGCGGGAGGGCCCTACGAGCAGTACTTC	CSASPVAGGPYEQYF
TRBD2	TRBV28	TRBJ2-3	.	TGTGCCAGCAGTTTAGGGCTAGCGGGGCTGGATACGCAGTATTTT	CASSLGLAGLDTQYF
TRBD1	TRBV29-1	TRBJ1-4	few	TGCAGCGCCGTGGGACAGACAAATGAAAAACTGTTTTTT	CSAVGQTNEKLFF
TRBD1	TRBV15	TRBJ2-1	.	TGTGCCACCACGATAGACAGGGGTCGGTACAATGAGCAGTTCTTC	CATTIDRGRYNEQFF
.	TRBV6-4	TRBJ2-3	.	TGTGCTAGCAGGGCCTCGGGGAGCCGCACAGATACGCAGTATTTT	CASRASGSRTDTQYF
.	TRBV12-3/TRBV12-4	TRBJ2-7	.	TGTGCCAGCAGTCCTCTCCCCGTGGGGGTACACGAGCAGTACTTC	CASSPLPVGVHEQYF
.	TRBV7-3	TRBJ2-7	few	TGTGCCAGCAGCTCCGGCCAGCTCGAGCAGTACTTC	CASSSGQLEQYF
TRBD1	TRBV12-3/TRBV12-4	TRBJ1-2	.	TGTGCCAGCAGTTCGGGACAGGGTACCTCTAATAACTATGGCTACACCTTC	CASSSGQGTSNNYGYTF
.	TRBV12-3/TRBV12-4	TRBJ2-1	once	TGTGCCAGCAGTCTCCGTGTTCTTGAGCAGTTCTTC	CASSLRVLEQFF
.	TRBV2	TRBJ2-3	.	TGTGCCAGCATTGCGGAGCGGGCCACAAGAGATACGCAGTATTTT	CASIAERATRDTQYF
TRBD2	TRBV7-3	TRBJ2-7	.	TGTGCCAGCAGCTTGGATAGCGGGAGCTACGAGCAGTACTTC	CASSLDSGSYEQYF
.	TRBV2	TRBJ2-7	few	TGTGCCAGCAGTGGGCCCCTCGAGGTACCGACCTACGAGCAGTACTTC	CASSGPLEVPTYEQYF
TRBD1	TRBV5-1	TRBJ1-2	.	TGCGCCAGCAGCTTCGGACAGGGAGTGGATGGCTACACCTTC	CASSFGQGVDGYTF
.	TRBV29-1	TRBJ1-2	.	TGCAGCGTTGAAGGACTGTCTGGGGCCGGGTCCAGGTCTGGCTACACCTTC	CSVEGLSGAGSRSGYTF
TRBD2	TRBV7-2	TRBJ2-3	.	TGTGCCAGCAGCTTAAACGGGAGGGTCCCCCGAGATACGCAGTATTTT	CASSLNGRVPRDTQYF
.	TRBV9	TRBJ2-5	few	TGTGCCAGCAGCACGATGGGGATCCAAGAGACCCAGTACTTC	CASSTMGIQETQYF
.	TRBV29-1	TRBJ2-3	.	TGCAGCGTCCGATCCACAGATACGCAGTATTTT	CSVRSTDTQYF
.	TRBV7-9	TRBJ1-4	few	TGTGCCAGCAGCTTGAGCACCGGGACTAATGAAAAACTGTTTTTT	CASSLSTGTNEKLFF
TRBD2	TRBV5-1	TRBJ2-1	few	TGCGCCAGCAGCTTGGAGCGGGAGGGCCGGAATGAGCAGTTCTTC	CASSLEREGRNEQFF
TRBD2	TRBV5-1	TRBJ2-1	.	TGCGCCAGCAGCCCCGGGACTAGCGGGAGGCCGGCGTTCTTC	CASSPGTSGRPAFF
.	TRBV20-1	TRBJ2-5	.	TGCAGTGCTAGATTGGGTGGGGGATTAGAGACCCAGTACTTC	CSARLGGGLETQYF